This note documents a single T cell receptor (beta chain) sequence. Its antigen is unknown. The data originate from a study of shared clonotypes between healthy human individuals. General study findings and limits: The study found about 5% of naive CD4 clonotypes shared across several donors. Richness estimates generally favored naive over memory subsets. All-four-donor shared clonotypes had higher generation probabilities than non-shared clonotypes did. Exclusively blood specimens were collected; tissue repertoires likely differ.

Generated by immunoSEQ multiplex PCR, the TCRdb table keeps only in-frame clones and is missing some. The sample yields approximately 940,000 clones, around 80% seen once. CDR1 and CDR2 (germline): GTSNPN, SVGIG (reference sequence). The V and J ends lost 3 bases and 6 bases respectively, with 12 bases between them. CDR3 length: 12 residues. The specimen was memory CD4+ T cells sorted from blood. Specified subset: CD45RA-negative fraction. This chain joins TRBV30 and TRBJ2-7, with D hard to call. This TCR was sampled from a man between 18 and 29 years old in good health. Here the CDR3 reads CAWRQSSSEQYF. In nucleotides, the CDR3 is TGTGCCTGGAGGCAATCCTCTTCCGAGCAGTACTTC.